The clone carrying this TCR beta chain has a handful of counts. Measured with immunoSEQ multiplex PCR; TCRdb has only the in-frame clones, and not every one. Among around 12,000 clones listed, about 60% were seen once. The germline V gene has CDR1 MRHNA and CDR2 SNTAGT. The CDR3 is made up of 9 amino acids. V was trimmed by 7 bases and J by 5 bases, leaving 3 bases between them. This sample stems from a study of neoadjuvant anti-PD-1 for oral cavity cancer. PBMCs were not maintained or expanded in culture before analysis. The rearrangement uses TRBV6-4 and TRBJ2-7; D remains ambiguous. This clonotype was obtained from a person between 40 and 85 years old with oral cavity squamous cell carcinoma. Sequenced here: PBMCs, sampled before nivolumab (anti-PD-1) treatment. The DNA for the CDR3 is TGTGCCAGCATTCACGAGCAGTACTTC. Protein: CASIHEQYF.